The clone carrying this T cell receptor beta chain has a count of ten or more. What it binds is unknown. These data belong to a study of response to subunit inactivated influenza vaccine. In TCRdb, the RT-PCR reads were re-called with MiXCR into one record per CDR3 protein. The repertoire holds 500,000 to 550,000 distinct CDR3 sequences, with 6.5% to 8% as singletons. Broader study findings: A suggestion made by the authors is that each seasonal influenza vaccination recruits few new T cells.

The starting material was PBMCs from blood, obtained about 23 months after vaccination. This clonotype was obtained from a man aged 50-75 years who received an inactivated influenza vaccine.

In DNA form, the CDR3 reads TGCAGTGCTAGAGAGCCTGACAGCGGGGGGACGAGATCGAACACCGGGGAGCTGTTTTTT. Translation: CSAREPDSGGTRSNTGELFF. The chain uses TRBV20-1 and TRBJ2-2; 9 bases agree with TRBD2. Germline lookup yields CDR1 DFQATT and CDR2 SNEGSKA (reference sequence). Unmatched junction bases numbered 14, after V lost 0 bases and J lost 0 bases. This CDR3 spans 20 amino acids.